This TCR beta chain derives from a study of blood T cell repertoires in COVID-19. Study at large: The United States, Italy and Spain were the sources of the acute and convalescent COVID-19 samples.

The CDR3 is made up of 17 amino acids. Germline V gene lookup returns CDR1 MGHDK and CDR2 SYGVNS. The J segment lost 2 bases and the V segment lost 3 bases, leaving 10 bases of the junction unmatched. In the original workflow: Cell counts per sample came from amplifying reference gene primers. Clones were sequenced by immunoSEQ multiplex PCR, and TCRdb holds only the in-frame ones, with some missing. Clone size and the V and J calls come from that table; the DNA yielded D and trimming. The sample includes 70,000 to 75,000 clones, around nine tenths of them seen just once. The sample was peripheral blood. The receptor was derived from a human donor in a cohort sampled during active COVID-19. The chain couples TRBV25-1 to TRBJ2-1, with TRBD2 identical over 7 bases. This chain's CDR3 is CASSDPSRETTYNEQFF. The CDR3 DNA reads TGTGCCAGCAGTGACCCCTCGCGGGAGACCACCTACAATGAGCAGTTCTTC.